What follows are 5 T cell receptor beta chains derived from one specimen sequenced in a study of Graves' ophthalmopathy and Graves' hyperthyroidism. Amplification targeted the TCR beta CDR3 regions, with RNA transcripts as the source material. HTBI-primed first-round RT-PCR preceded second-round multiplex PCR. MiXCR, run by TCRdb on the multiplex PCR reads, gives a single entry per CDR3 protein. Here the sample spans 650,000 to 900,000 distinct CDR3 sequences, roughly two fifths being singletons. The sequencing input was peripheral blood. Source of these receptors: an adult man with Graves' ophthalmopathy.

The V gene is TRBV20-1, the J gene TRBJ1-4; perhaps TRBD1 as D (5 bases). The CDR3 contains 13 residues. The germline V gene encodes CDR1 DFQATT and CDR2 SNEGSKA (reference sequence). With 2 bases removed from V and 8 bases from J, the gap between germline ends came to 12 bases. CDR3 nucleotide sequence: TGCAGTGCTAGACAGCAGGGTAAAGAAAAACTGTTTTTT. Amino acid sequence: CSARQQGKEKLFF.

This chain uses TRBV5-1 with TRBJ2-2, with D possibly TRBD1 on 7 matching bases. CDR3 length: 16 amino acids. Trimming removed 3 bases at V and 2 bases at J, with 14 bases between. CDR1 SGHRS and CDR2 YFSETQ come from the germline V gene. This chain's CDR3 is CASSWGDRTNTGELFF. In nucleotides, the CDR3 is TGCGCCAGCAGCTGGGGGGACAGAACCAACACCGGGGAGCTGTTTTTT.

In this sample, this clonotype turned up many times. The chain has TRBV2 and TRBJ1-3; D is unclear. V was cut by 7 bases and J by 2 bases, with 21 bases left in between. The CDR3 has 17 residues. The germline CDR1 and CDR2 sequences are SNHLY and FYNNEI. CDR3 bases: TGTGCCAGCATCGAGACCGGACGGAGTTCGACTGGAAACACCATATATTTT. Translated: CASIETGRSSTGNTIYF.

At least ten counts were recorded for this clonotype. The rearrangement links TRBV9 to TRBJ1-1, with D tentatively TRBD1 (5 bases). This CDR3 region has 14 residues. V shed 3 bases and J shed 4 bases, with 13 bases lying between them. Germline V gene data show CDR1 as SGDLS and CDR2 as YYNGEE. CDR3 amino acids: CASSAGPVSTEAFF. The CDR3 DNA reads as TGTGCCAGCAGCGCGGGACCGGTGAGCACTGAAGCTTTCTTT.

A remark on this clonotype: No conserved phenylalanine or tryptophan ends this CDR3, so it is likely a read error. The chain has TRBV5-1 and TRBJ2-5; 8 bases line up with TRBD2. Germline values: CDR1 SGHRS, CDR2 YFSETQ. This CDR3 spans 13 amino acids. J gave up 5 bases and V 5 bases, and 5 bases lay outside the gene matches. The CDR3 region has the DNA TGCGCCAGCAGTCGGGGGGGTATCGAGACCCAGTACGTC. Protein sequence: CASSRGGIETQYV.